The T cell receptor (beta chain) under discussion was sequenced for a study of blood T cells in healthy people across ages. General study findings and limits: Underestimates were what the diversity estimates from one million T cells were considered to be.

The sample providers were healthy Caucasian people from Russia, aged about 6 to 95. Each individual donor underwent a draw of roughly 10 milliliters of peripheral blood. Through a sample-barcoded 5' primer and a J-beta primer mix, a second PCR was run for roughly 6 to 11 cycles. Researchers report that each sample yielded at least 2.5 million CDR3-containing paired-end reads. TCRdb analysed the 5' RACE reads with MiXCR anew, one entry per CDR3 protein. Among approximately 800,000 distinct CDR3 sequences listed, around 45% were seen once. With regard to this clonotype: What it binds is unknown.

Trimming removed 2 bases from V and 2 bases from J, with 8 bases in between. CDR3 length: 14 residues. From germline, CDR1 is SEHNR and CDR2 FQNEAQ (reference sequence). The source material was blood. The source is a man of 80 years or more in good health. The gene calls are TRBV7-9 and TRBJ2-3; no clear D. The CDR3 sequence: CASSLLATTDTQYF. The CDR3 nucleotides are TGTGCCAGCAGCTTACTGGCTACCACAGATACGCAGTATTTT.